A single sample gave rise to the 15 T cell receptor beta chains below, sequenced in a study of TET2 disruption in CD19-targeted CAR T cells. The repertoire was sequenced with immunoSEQ multiplex PCR; TCRdb's copy has only in-frame clones and lacks some. The listing contains about 25,000 clones. Sample treatment: autologous CTL019 cells: CD19 CAR with 4-1BB and CD3 zeta domains. No cognate antigen is known for these TCRs. The material was CD8- CAR+ T cells sorted from cultured blood T cells, obtained for CD19 CAR T cell therapy. Indicated subset: CD8-negative CAR-positive T cells from the infusion product. These receptors were taken from a man in his 70s with chronic lymphocytic leukemia.

Comments on this clone: The read ends 3 residues before the CDR3 terminus; that terminus is restored from the germline J gene. The rearrangement joins TRBV2 to TRBJ2-3, with 15 nucleotides matching TRBD2. CDR3 length: 15 residues. V dropped 6 bases and J dropped 6; count of bases not matched to a gene: 4. Germline V gene data show CDR1 as SNHLY and CDR2 as FYNNEI. CDR3 amino acids: CASRGLAGGTDTQYF. Incomplete CDR3 DNA: TGTGCCAGCAGGGGACTAGCGGGGGGTACGGATACG.

In the case of this clone: From the germline J gene comes the end of the CDR3, since the read stops 3 residues before it. V usage is TRBV9 and J usage is TRBJ2-3; no definite D call. The CDR3 loop spans 12 amino acids. The V and J ends lost 3 bases and 6 bases respectively, with 8 bases between them. Germline values: CDR1 SGDLS, CDR2 YYNGEE. The sequenced CDR3 bases are TGTGCCAGCAGCGGCCAGTCGGATACG. Amino acids: CASSGQSDT. The entire CDR3 is CASSGQSDTQYF.

Partial CDR3 DNA: TGTGCTAGTGGTTGGACCTCACAGGTTCCCAGGGACTATGGC. This translates into CASGWTSQVPRDYG. The complete CDR3 protein is CASGWTSQVPRDYGYTF. This chain links TRBV12-5 with TRBJ1-2, with a tentative D call TRBD1 (5 bases). The observed sequence ends 3 residues before the CDR3 terminus, with the missing tail filled in from the germline J gene. From germline, CDR1 is LGHNT and CDR2 FRNRAP. V gave up 4 bases and J gave up 3 bases, with 21 bases separating them. The CDR3 consists of 17 residues. The entire variable domain, with the rest obtained from reference TRBV12-5 and TRBJ1-2, is as follows: DARVTQTPRHKVTEMGQEVTMRCQPILGHNTVFWYRQTMMQGLELLAYFRNRAPLDDSGMPKDRFSAEMPDATLATLKIQPSEPRDSAVYFCASGWTSQVPRDYGYTFGSGTRLTVV.

Notes on this clone: The observed sequence ends 3 residues before the CDR3 terminus, with the missing tail filled in from the germline J gene. This sequence joins TRBV20-1 and TRBJ2-7, with 7 bases identical to TRBD1. With 6 bases clipped from V and 3 bases from J, the junction kept 14 bases outside the gene matches. CDR1 and CDR2 (germline): DFQATT, SNEGSKA (reference sequence). The length of the CDR3 is 15 residues. CDR3 in amino acids: CSAPSPTGSSYEQYF. CDR3 DNA, as far as it was read: TGCAGTGCCCCTAGCCCGACAGGGAGTAGCTACGAG.

As concerns this clone: Sequencing ends 3 residues short of the CDR3 end; the germline J gene provides the rest. The chain recombines TRBV5-6 with TRBJ2-4; D is ambiguous. Germline assignment: CDR1 SGHDT and CDR2 YYEEEE. The CDR3 has 14 residues. This CDR3 is CASRVDTRQETQYF. Partial CDR3 DNA: TGTGCCAGCCGCGTCGACACCCGCCAAGAGACT.

A note on this clone: Read data end 3 residues before the CDR3 end; the end is taken from the germline J gene. Other DNA sequences in the same sample also yield this CDR3. The gene calls are TRBV5-8 and TRBJ1-3, with D possibly TRBD1 on 5 matching bases. The germline gives CDR1 SGHTS, CDR2 YDEGEE. Trimming left V 2 bases short and J 3 bases short, with 12 bases between. The CDR3 runs 15 residues. CDR3 amino acids: CASSFGASFGNTIYF. The covered CDR3 bases are TGTGCCAGCAGCTTTGGGGCCAGCTTTGGAAACACC.

A note on this clone: The sequenced fragment ends 3 residues before the CDR3 boundary, so the rest is inferred from the germline J gene. The chain recombines TRBV13 with TRBJ2-7; 10 positions match TRBD1. Looked up from germline, CDR1 is PRHDT and CDR2 is FYEKMQ (reference sequence). Germline trimming cut 5 bases from V and 0 bases from J; bases unmatched to any gene: 1. This CDR3 spans 14 amino acids. Incomplete CDR3 DNA: TGTGCCAGCAGCCGGACAGGGGGCTCCTACGAG. Its protein is CASSRTGGSYE. The complete CDR3 protein is CASSRTGGSYEQYF.

Of note for this clone: The DNA ends 3 residues before the CDR3 does, and the rest of the CDR3 is filled in from the germline J gene. The chain recombines TRBV28 with TRBJ1-6; D may be TRBD1 (5 bases). Deletions cut 11 bases from V and 7 bases from J, with 15 bases between. Germline assignment: CDR1 MDHEN and CDR2 SYDVKM. CDR3 length: 13 amino acids. The CDR3 region is CASSRGLNSPLHF. Incomplete CDR3 DNA: TGTGCCTCCTCTCGGGGACTGAATTCACCC.

The part of the CDR3 DNA that was read is TGCAGTGCTAGAGTCAGCGGGGGTAGCACAGATACG. Its translation is CSARVSGGSTDT. The full CDR3 is CSARVSGGSTDTQYF. The chain links TRBV20-1 to TRBJ2-3; 8 nucleotides align to TRBD2. The CDR3 end lies 3 residues beyond the end of the read and is filled in from the germline J gene. CDR3 size: 15 residues. Germline CDR1 reads DFQATT; CDR2 reads SNEGSKA (reference sequence). J was trimmed by 0 bases and V by 1 base; bases with no gene match: 3.

Note on this clone: The read ends 3 residues early relative to the CDR3; the germline J gene fills the gap. V usage is TRBV5-4 and J usage is TRBJ2-3; 8 bases line up with TRBD1. J was trimmed by 6 bases and V by 0 bases; bases with no gene match: 3. This CDR3 is built from 14 residues. Germline V lookup: CDR1 SGHNT, CDR2 YYREEE (reference sequence). The sequenced CDR3 bases are TGTGCCAGCAGCTTGGGACAGGGGTTCGATACG. Its protein is CASSLGQGFDT. The whole CDR3 protein reads CASSLGQGFDTQYF. The variable domain in full, with the rest retrieved from reference TRBV5-4 and TRBJ2-3, is ETGVTQSPTHLIKTRGQQVTLRCSSQSGHNTVSWYQQALGQGPQFIFQYYREEENGRGNFPPRFSGLQFPNYSSELNVNALELDDSALYLCASSLGQGFDTQYFGPGTRLTVL.

Incomplete CDR3 DNA: TGTGCCAGTAGTACCTCCCGACTAGCGGAGAACACAGATACG. It specifies CASSTSRLAENTDT. The complete CDR3 reads CASSTSRLAENTDTAFF. V gene TRBV19 combines with J gene TRBJ1-1; D remains ambiguous. The read finishes 3 residues shy of the CDR3 end, and the germline J gene is used to complete it. This CDR3 contains 17 residues. Germline lookup yields CDR1 LNHDA and CDR2 SQIVND (reference sequence). Full variable domain (missing parts from reference TRBV19 and TRBJ1-1): DGGITQSPKYLFRKEGQNVTLSCEQNLNHDAMYWYRQDPGQGLRLIYYSQIVNDFQKGDIAEGYSVSREKKESFPLTVTSAQKNPTAFYLCASSTSRLAENTDTAFFGQGTRLTVV.

As concerns this clone: The read comes to an end 3 residues before the CDR3 does, leaving the germline J gene to fill in the end. V usage is TRBV7-9 and J usage is TRBJ1-2; a weak D match, TRBD1 (6 bases). This CDR3 spans 15 amino acids. Germline V lookup: CDR1 SEHNR, CDR2 FQNEAQ (reference sequence). CDR3 protein: CASSPLGPGEGSYTF. CDR3 bases read: TGTGCCAGCAGCCCGTTGGGACCAGGGGAGGGATCC.

A note on this clone: The read finishes 3 residues shy of the CDR3 end, and the germline J gene is used to complete it. This chain uses TRBV7-3 with TRBJ1-2; possibly TRBD1 for D (6 bases). The CDR3 contains 17 residues. The V gene's germline CDR1 is SGHTA and CDR2 FQGTGA. Incomplete CDR3 DNA: TGTGCCAGCAGCTTAACAATACTAGCGGGGGGCTACAATGAC. It encodes CASSLTILAGGYND. The CDR3 in full is CASSLTILAGGYNDYTF. The full variable domain, with the rest looked up from reference TRBV7-3 and TRBJ1-2, is GAGVSQTPSNKVTEKGKYVELRCDPISGHTALYWYRQSLGQGPEFLIYFQGTGAADDSGLPNDRFFAVRPEGSVSTLKIQRTERGDSAVYLCASSLTILAGGYNDYTFGSGTRLTVV.

About this clone itself: The read comes to an end 3 residues before the CDR3 does, leaving the germline J gene to fill in the end. The chain has TRBV19 and TRBJ1-2; perhaps TRBD1 as D (5 bases). The CDR3 runs to 14 residues. Germline V lookup: CDR1 LNHDA, CDR2 SQIVND (reference sequence). Partial CDR3 DNA: TGTGCCAGTAGTAGGGCGGGGGAGTCCTACGAC. Protein sequence: CASSRAGESYD. The entire CDR3 reads CASSRAGESYDYTF.

Remarks on this clone: Read coverage stops 3 residues before the CDR3 terminus; the germline J gene supplies the remainder. This sequence joins TRBV6-1 and TRBJ2-3; 9 bases agree with TRBD1. This CDR3 is built from 16 residues. The V and J ends lost 4 bases and 0 bases, in that order; junction bases with no gene match: 5. In germline, CDR1 is MNHNS, CDR2 SASEGT. CDR3 in amino acids: CASSANRGQSTDTQYF. The sequenced CDR3 bases are TGTGCCAGCAGTGCCAACAGGGGGCAAAGCACAGATACG.